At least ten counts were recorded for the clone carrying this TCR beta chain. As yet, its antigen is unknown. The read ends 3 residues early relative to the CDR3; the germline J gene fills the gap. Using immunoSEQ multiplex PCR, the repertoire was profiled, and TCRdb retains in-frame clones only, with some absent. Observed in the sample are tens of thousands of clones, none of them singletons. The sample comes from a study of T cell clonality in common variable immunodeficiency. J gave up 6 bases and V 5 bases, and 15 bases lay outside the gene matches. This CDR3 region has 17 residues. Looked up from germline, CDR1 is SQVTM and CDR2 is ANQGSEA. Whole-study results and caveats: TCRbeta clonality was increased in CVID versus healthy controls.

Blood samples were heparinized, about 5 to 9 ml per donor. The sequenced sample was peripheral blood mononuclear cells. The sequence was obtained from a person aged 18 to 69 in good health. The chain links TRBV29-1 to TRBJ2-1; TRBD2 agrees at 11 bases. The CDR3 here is CSVLPASGRMEGNEQFF. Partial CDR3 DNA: TGCAGCGTTTTGCCTGCTAGCGGGAGGATGGAAGGCAATGAG.